The clone carrying this T cell receptor beta chain has at least ten counts. Its antigen remains unknown. Regarding time point: sample taken at primary tumor resection. The cohort: about 79 early-stage, untreated non-small cell lung cancer patients. In each case, whole RNA from tumor, nontumor lung or frozen PBMC was sequenced unsorted. This record comes from a study of spatial heterogeneity in lung cancer. Study-wide background: TCR and UMI combinations that were unique each appeared, on average, more than ten times in raw reads.

Study results and limitations: Relative to follow-up, resection was when ubiquitous expanded tumor TCRs appeared more in blood.

Trimming removed 3 bases at V and 5 bases at J, with 16 bases between. The germline CDR1 and CDR2 sequences are MDHEN and SYDVKM. This CDR3 has 15 amino acids. TCRdb ran MiXCR on the 5' RACE reads and lists one entry per CDR3 protein. The sample shows tens of thousands of distinct CDR3 sequences, approximately 6% of them seen only once. The sequence was obtained from a female donor with early-stage non-small cell lung cancer. The V gene is TRBV28, the J gene TRBJ1-1; weak D call: TRBD1 (5 bases). The source was PBMCs, collected at surgery. CDR3 sequence reads: CASSFPPGARTEAFF. CDR3 sequence (DNA): TGTGCCAGCAGTTTCCCCCCTGGGGCGCGAACTGAAGCTTTCTTT.